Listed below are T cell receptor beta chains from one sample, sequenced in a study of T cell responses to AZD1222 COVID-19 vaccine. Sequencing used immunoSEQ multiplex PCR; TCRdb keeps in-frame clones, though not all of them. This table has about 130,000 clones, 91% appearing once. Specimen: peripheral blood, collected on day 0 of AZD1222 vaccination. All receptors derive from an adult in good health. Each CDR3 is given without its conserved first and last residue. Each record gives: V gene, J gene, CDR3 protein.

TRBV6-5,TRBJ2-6,ASSYSERAGANVLT
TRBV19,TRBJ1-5,ASSIDRGNQPQH
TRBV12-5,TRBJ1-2,ASGFSSDYGYT
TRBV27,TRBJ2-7,ASSLQEPASETYEQY
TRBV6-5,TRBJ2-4,ASREGQGGKNIQY
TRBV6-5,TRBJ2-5,ASRHRGVETQY
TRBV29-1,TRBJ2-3,SVEVARKTLTDTQY
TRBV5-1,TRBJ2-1,ASTASGLNEQF
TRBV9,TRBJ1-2,ASSVGGTGGQYGYT
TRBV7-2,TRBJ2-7,ASSLVAASYEQY
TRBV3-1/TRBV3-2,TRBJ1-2,ASSSRGNRGYGYT
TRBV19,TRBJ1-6,ASSIRYEGSPLH